Described below is a single T cell receptor beta chain sequence and its context. Antigen specificity is unknown. Via MiXCR, TCRdb re-called the RT-PCR reads, giving one row per CDR3 protein. Found here are roughly 570,000 distinct CDR3 sequences, 14% of them singletons; the top ten hold around 10%. The sample is drawn from a study of response to subunit inactivated influenza vaccine. The study, taken as a whole, reports: Each seasonal influenza vaccination recruits few new T cells, the authors suggested.

The CDR3 is 15 amino acids. Germline V gene data show CDR1 as LNHNV and CDR2 as YYDKDF (reference sequence). V lost 0 bases, J lost 6 bases, and 11 bases lay in between. The clonotype was recovered from a man over 45 who received an inactivated influenza vaccine. The chain uses TRBV15 and TRBJ2-2, with D perhaps matching TRBD2 (5 bases). The source was PBMCs from blood, collected about 13 days after vaccination. The DNA for the CDR3 is TGTGCCACCAGCAGAGATCTTTTGAGGGCCGGGGAGCTGTTTTTT. Translated: CATSRDLLRAGELFF.